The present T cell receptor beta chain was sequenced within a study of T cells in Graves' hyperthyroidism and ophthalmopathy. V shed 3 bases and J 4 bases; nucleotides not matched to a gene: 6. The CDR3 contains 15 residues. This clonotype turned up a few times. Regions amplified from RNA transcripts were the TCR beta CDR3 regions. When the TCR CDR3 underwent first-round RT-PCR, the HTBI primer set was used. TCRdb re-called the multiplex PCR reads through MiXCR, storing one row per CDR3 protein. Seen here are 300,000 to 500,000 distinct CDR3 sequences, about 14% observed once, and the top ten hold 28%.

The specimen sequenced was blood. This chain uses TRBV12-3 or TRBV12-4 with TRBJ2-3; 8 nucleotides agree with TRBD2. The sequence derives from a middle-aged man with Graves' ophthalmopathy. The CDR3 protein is CASSFSGNGPDTQYF. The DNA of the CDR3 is TGTGCCAGCAGTTTTAGCGGGAATGGGCCAGATACGCAGTATTTT.